This T cell receptor (beta chain) was recovered during a study of cytomegalovirus exposure and HLA in healthy donors. Study context: From about 180 million T cells, an earlier analysis saw approximately 120 million unique TCR beta sequences.

Findings and limits, study-wide: Most likely, a cluster of highly shared sequence variants arose as a sequencing artifact. More clonal expansion characterized HLA-associated TCR beta chains than equally common others in a later analysis.

Everyone who donated was a healthy bone marrow donor. Primers: 60 Vbeta forward and 13 Jbeta reverse. This table comes from immunoSEQ multiplex PCR, and its TCRdb copy is limited to in-frame clones, with some not included. The data hold some 130,000 clones, with 60% to 75% observed a single time. A word on this clone: Its antigen is still unknown.

CDR3 length: 16 amino acids. Germline CDR1 SGHTS, CDR2 YDEGEE. J lost 3 bases, V lost 0 bases, and 5 bases had no gene match. The sequenced sample was PBMCs. The origin of this receptor is a man aged 30 to 39 in good health and CMV-seronegative. The chain recombines TRBV5-8 with TRBJ2-5; 10 bases agree with TRBD1. This CDR3 reads CASSLGPGQGEETQYF. The CDR3 DNA follows: TGTGCCAGCAGCTTGGGGCCAGGACAGGGGGAAGAGACCCAGTACTTC. Complete variable domain (other parts from reference TRBV5-8 and TRBJ2-5): EAGVTQSPTHLIKTRGQQATLRCSPISGHTSVYWYQQALGLGLQFLLWYDEGEERNRGNFPPRFSGRQFPNYSSELNVNALELEDSALYLCASSLGPGQGEETQYFGPGTRLLVL.